Included here is one TCR beta chain sequence, with context. The table came from immunoSEQ multiplex PCR; TCRdb's copy has only in-frame clones and leaves some out. The table records around 120,000 clones, about 85% of them present only once. This specimen belongs to a study of PD-L1 blockade in urothelial cancer. V was cut by 4 bases and J by 2 bases, with 13 bases left in between. The CDR3 consists of 16 residues. CDR1 is SGHRS, CDR2 YFSETQ, per germline. The sequenced sample was PBMCs, obtained around atezolizumab (anti-PD-L1) treatment. The TCR sequence derives from a man aged 45-65 years with urothelial cancer. V and J are TRBV5-1 and TRBJ2-6; a weak D match, TRBD2 (5 bases). The CDR3 here is CASSGVDSPGANVLTF. The CDR3 nucleotides read TGCGCCAGCAGCGGCGTGGACTCGCCTGGGGCCAACGTCCTGACTTTC. The variable domain in full, completed from reference TRBV5-1 and TRBJ2-6, reads KAGVTQTPRYLIKTRGQQVTLSCSPISGHRSVSWYQQTPGQGLQFLFEYFSETQRNKGNFPGRFSGRQFSNSRSEMNVSTLELGDSALYLCASSGVDSPGANVLTFGAGSRLTVL.